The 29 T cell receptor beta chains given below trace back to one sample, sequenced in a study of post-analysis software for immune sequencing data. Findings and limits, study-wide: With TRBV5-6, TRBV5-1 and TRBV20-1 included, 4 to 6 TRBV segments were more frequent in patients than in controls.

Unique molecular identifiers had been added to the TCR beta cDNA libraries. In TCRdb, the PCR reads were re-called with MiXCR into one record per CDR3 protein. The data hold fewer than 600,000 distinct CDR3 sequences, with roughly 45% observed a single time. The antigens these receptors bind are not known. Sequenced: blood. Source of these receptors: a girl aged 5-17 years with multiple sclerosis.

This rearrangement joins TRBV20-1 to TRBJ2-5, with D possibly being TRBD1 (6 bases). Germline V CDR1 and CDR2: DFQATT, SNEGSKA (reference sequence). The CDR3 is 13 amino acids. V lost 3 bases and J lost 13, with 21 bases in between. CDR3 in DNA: TGCAGTGCTAGGAGGGTTGGGGGCCAGCTGGGGTACTTC. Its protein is CSARRVGGQLGYF.

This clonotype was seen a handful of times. The CDR3 sequence: CASREDRETDTQYF. CDR3 bases: TGTGCCAGCAGGGAGGACAGAGAGACAGATACGCAGTATTTT. The chain has TRBV11-2 and TRBJ2-3, with a weak D call TRBD1 (6 bases). CDR3 size: 14 residues. V was cut by 6 bases and J by 3 bases, with 13 bases left in between. Germline-derived CDR1 and CDR2 are SGHAT and FQNNGV. The full variable domain, in which reference TRBV11-2 and TRBJ2-3 provide the parts outside the CDR3, is EAGVAQSPRYKIIEKRQSVAFWCNPISGHATLYWYQQILGQGPKLLIQFQNNGVVDDSQLPKDRFSAERLKGVDSTLKIQPAKLEDSAVYLCASREDRETDTQYFGPGTRLTVL.

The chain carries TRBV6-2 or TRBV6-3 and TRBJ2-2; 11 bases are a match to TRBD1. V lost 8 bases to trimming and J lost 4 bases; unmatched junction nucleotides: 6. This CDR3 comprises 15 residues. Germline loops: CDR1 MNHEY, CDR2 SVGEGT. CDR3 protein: CASGDRGRTTGELFF. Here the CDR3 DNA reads TGTGCCAGCGGGGACAGGGGGAGGACCACCGGGGAGCTGTTTTTT.

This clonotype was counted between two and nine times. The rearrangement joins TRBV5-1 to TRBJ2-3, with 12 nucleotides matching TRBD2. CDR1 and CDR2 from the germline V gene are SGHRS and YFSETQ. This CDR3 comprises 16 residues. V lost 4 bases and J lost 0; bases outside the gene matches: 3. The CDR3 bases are TGCGCCAGCAGCCTGACTAGCGGGAGAAGCACAGATACGCAGTATTTT. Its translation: CASSLTSGRSTDTQYF.

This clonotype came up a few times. CDR3 nucleotides: TGCAGTGCTAGAGCCCCCGACAAGAACACTGAAGCTTTCTTT. Translation gives CSARAPDKNTEAFF. V usage is TRBV20-1 and J usage is TRBJ1-1, with D unclear. V was clipped by 1 base and J by 1 base, with 10 bases between them. The germline V gene has CDR1 DFQATT and CDR2 SNEGSKA (reference sequence). The CDR3 runs to 14 residues.

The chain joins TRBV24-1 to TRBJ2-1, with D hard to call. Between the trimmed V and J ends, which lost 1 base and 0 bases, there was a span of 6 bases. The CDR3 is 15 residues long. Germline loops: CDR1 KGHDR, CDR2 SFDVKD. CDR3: CATSDLASSYNEQFF. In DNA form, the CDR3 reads TGTGCCACCAGTGATTTAGCGAGCTCCTACAATGAGCAGTTCTTC.

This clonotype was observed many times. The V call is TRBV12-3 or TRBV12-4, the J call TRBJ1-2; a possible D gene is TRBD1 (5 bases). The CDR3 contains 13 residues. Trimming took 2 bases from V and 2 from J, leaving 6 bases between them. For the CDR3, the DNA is TGTGCCAGCAGTTTACAGGGAAACTATGGCTACACCTTC. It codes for CASSLQGNYGYTF.

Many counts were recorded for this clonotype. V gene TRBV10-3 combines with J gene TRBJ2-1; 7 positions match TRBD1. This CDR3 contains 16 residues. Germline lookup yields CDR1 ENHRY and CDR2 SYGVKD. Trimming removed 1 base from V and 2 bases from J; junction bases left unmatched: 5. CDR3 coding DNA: TGTGCCATCAGTGAGTGGAGGACAGGCGCCTACAATGAGCAGTTCTTC. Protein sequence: CAISEWRTGAYNEQFF.

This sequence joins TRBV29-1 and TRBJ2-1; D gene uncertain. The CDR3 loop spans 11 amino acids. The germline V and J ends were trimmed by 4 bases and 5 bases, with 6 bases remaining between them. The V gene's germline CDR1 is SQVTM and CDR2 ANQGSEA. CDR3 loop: CSVAGDNEQFF. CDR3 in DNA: TGCAGCGTTGCGGGTGACAATGAGCAGTTCTTC.

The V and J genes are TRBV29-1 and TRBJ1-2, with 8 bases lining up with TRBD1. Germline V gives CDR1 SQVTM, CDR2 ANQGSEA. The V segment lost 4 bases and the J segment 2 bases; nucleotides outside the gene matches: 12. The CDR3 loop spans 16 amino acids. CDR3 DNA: TGCAGCGTTGCGGGGCAGGGGGCGTTGGGGAACTATGGCTACACCTTC. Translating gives CSVAGQGALGNYGYTF.

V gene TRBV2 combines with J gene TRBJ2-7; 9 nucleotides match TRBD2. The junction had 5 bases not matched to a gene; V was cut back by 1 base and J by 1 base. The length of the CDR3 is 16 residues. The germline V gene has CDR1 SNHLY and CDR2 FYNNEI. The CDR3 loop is CASSEGVAGASYEQYF. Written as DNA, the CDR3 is TGTGCCAGCAGTGAAGGGGTAGCGGGAGCGTCCTACGAGCAGTACTTC.

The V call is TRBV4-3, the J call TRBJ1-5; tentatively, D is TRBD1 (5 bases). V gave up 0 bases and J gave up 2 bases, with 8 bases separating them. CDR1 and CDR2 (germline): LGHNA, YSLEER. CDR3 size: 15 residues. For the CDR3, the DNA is TGCGCCAGCAGCCAAGATGGAGGGGGCAATCAGCCCCAGCATTTT. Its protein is CASSQDGGGNQPQHF.

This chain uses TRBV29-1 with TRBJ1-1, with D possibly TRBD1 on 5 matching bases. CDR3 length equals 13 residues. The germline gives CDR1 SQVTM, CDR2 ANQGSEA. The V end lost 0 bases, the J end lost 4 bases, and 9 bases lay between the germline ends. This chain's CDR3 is CSVEDAGRTEAFF. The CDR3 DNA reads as TGCAGCGTTGAAGATGCAGGGCGCACTGAAGCTTTCTTT.

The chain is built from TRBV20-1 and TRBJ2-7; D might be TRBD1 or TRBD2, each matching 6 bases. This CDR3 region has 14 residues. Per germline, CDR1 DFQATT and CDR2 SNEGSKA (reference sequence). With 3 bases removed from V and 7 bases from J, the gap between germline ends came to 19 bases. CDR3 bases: TGCAGTGCTAGTGGGCCGGAAGTAGGGGGGGAGCAGTACTTC. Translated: CSASGPEVGGEQYF.

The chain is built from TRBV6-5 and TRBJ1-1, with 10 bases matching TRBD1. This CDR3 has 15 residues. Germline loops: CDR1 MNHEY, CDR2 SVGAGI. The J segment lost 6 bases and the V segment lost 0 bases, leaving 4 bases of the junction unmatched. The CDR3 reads CASSYSTGGIPEAFF. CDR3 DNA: TGTGCCAGCAGTTACTCGACAGGGGGCATTCCTGAAGCTTTCTTT.

This chain's CDR3 is CSASSSGTYEQYF. CDR3 coding DNA: TGCAGTGCTAGTTCTAGCGGCACCTACGAGCAGTACTTC. The chain employs TRBV20-1 and TRBJ2-7, with TRBD2 matching over 7 bases. CDR1 DFQATT and CDR2 SNEGSKA come from the germline V gene (reference sequence). This CDR3 comprises 13 residues. V was pared by 3 bases and J by 2 bases, with 4 bases of the junction left unmatched.

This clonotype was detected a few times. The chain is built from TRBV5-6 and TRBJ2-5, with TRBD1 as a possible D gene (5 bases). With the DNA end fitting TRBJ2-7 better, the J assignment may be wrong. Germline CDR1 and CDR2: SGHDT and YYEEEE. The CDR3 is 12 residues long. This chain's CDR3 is CASSWQGSEQYF. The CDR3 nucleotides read TGTGCCAGCAGCTGGCAGGGCTCCGAGCAGTACTTC.

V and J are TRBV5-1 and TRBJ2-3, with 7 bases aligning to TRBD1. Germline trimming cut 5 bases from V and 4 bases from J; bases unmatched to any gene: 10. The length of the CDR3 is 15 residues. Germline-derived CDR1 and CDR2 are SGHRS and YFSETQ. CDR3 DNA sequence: TGCGCCAGCAGGCCACAGGGGATTTTGTCAGATACGCAGTATTTT. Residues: CASRPQGILSDTQYF.

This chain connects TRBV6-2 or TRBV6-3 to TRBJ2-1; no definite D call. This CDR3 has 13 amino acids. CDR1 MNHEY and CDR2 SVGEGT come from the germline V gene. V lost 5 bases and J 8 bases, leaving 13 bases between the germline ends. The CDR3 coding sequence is TGTGCCAGCAGTGGGTTGGGGTTCGATGAGCAGTTCTTC. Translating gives CASSGLGFDEQFF.

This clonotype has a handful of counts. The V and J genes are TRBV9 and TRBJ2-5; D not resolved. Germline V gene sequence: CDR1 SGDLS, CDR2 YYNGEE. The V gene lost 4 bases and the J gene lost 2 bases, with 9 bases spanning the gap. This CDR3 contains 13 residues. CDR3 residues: CASSSRQQETQYF. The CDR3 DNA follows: TGTGCCAGCAGCTCCCGGCAGCAAGAGACCCAGTACTTC.

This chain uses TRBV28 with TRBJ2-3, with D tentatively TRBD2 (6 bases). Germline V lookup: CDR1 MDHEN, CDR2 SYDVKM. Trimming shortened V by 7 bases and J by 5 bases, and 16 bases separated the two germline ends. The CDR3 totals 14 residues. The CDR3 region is CASTTGRERDTQYF. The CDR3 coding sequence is TGTGCCAGCACCACTGGGCGGGAACGAGATACGCAGTATTTT.

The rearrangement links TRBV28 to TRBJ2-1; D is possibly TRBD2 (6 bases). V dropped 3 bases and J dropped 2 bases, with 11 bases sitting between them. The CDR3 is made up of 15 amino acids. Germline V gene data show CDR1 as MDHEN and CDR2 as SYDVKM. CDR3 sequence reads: CASSLAGRPYNEQFF. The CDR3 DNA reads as TGTGCCAGCAGTTTGGCGGGACGTCCCTACAATGAGCAGTTCTTC.

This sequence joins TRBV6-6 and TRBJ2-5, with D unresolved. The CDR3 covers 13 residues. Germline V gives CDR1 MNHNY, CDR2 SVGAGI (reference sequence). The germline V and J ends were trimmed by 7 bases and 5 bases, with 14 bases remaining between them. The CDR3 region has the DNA TGTGCCAGCACCTTACGCCCGATGGAGACCCAGTACTTC. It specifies CASTLRPMETQYF.

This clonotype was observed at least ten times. CDR3 bases: TGTGCCAGCAGCTTACGGTCTAGCGGGACGTCCGATACGCAGTATTTT. This codes for CASSLRSSGTSDTQYF. The chain is built from TRBV7-3 and TRBJ2-3; 9 bases agree with TRBD2. This CDR3 contains 16 residues. The trim removed 2 bases at V and 6 bases at J, leaving 9 bases unmatched. Germline-derived CDR1 and CDR2 are SGHTA and FQGTGA.

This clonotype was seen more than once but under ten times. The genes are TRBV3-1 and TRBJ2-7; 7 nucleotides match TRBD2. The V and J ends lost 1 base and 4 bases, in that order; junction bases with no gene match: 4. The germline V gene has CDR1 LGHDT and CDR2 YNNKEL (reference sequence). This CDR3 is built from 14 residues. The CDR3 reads CASSQAAGSYEQYF. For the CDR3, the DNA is TGTGCCAGCAGCCAAGCAGCGGGATCTTACGAGCAGTACTTC.

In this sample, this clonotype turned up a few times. This chain's CDR3 is CASSQGISTSGSYEQYF. The CDR3 DNA follows: TGCGCCAGCAGCCAAGGAATTTCGACTAGCGGGAGCTACGAGCAGTACTTC. The rearrangement joins TRBV4-3 to TRBJ2-7, with 12 bases that match TRBD2. The CDR3 totals 17 residues. The germline gives CDR1 LGHNA, CDR2 YSLEER. Unmatched junction bases numbered 7, after V lost 1 base and J lost 3 bases.

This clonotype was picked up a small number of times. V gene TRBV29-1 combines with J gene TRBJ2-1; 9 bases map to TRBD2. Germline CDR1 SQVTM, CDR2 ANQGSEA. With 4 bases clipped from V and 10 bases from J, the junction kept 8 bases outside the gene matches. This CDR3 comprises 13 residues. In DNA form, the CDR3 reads TGCAGCGTTGTAGGGCTAGCGGGATGGGAGCAGTTCTTC. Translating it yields CSVVGLAGWEQFF.

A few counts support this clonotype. CDR3 DNA: TGTGCCAGCAGCGTAGGAGAGACGGGCACAGATACGCAGTATTTT. Translated, it gives CASSVGETGTDTQYF. This chain joins TRBV9 and TRBJ2-3; no firm D call. CDR3 length equals 15 residues. V dropped 0 bases and J dropped 1 base, with 9 bases sitting between them. Germline V gives CDR1 SGDLS, CDR2 YYNGEE.

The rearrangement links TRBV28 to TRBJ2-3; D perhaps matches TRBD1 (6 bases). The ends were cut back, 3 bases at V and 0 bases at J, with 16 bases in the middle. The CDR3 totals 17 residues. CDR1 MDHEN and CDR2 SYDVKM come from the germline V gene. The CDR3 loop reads CASSFQQGSSSTDTQYF. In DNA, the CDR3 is TGTGCCAGCAGTTTCCAACAGGGATCCTCTAGCACAGATACGCAGTATTTT.